This T cell receptor beta chain was identified in a study of blood T cell repertoires in COVID-19. The wider study: Acute-phase and convalescent COVID-19 samples originated in the United States, Italy and Spain. T cells, B-cell-depleted T cells, or PBMCs supplied cDNA or gDNA.

As processed by the authors: Estimates of nucleated cell counts were drawn from the amplification of reference gene primers. The assay was immunoSEQ multiplex PCR, and TCRdb's table has in-frame clones only and misses some. That table supplies the V and J calls and clone size; D and trimming were determined from the DNA. The table has over 350,000 clones, 87% seen once. V dropped 5 bases and J dropped 6 bases, with 10 bases sitting between them. The CDR3 length is 13 residues. Assignments of participants to cohorts depended upon their own reported clinical history. The sequenced material came from PBMCs or T cells enriched from blood (not recorded which). This clonotype originated in a woman under 30 with acute COVID-19. The chain couples TRBV12-3 or TRBV12-4 to TRBJ1-4; a weak D match, TRBD1 (6 bases). The CDR3 sequence: CASSPGTYEKLFF. The CDR3 DNA reads TGTGCCAGCAGTCCCGGGACATATGAAAAACTGTTTTTT.